These 8 T cell receptor beta chains came from one sample sequenced in a study of Tregs in tolerant kidney transplant recipients. Repertoires were generated with immunoSEQ multiplex PCR, while TCRdb's copy carries only in-frame clones and drops some. Of 81,000 or so clones listed, 75% to 95% are singletons. Recipients received nonmyeloablative bone marrow transplants from related graft donors, with transient mixed chimerism. The starting material was CD4+ T cells from blood (PBMCs), obtained 24 months after the transplant. All receptors derive from a human patient who received a combined kidney and bone marrow transplant. Some T cells may have come from the graft donor.

This chain connects TRBV4-3 to TRBJ2-3; weak D call: TRBD2 (6 bases). CDR1 is LGHNA, CDR2 YSLEER, per germline. The length of the CDR3 is 15 residues. Trimming removed 1 base from V and 0 bases from J, with 8 bases in between. In DNA form, the CDR3 reads TGCGCCAGCAGCCAAGGACTAGGTAGCACAGATACGCAGTATTTT. It specifies CASSQGLGSTDTQYF.

In this sample, this clone turned up once. This chain joins TRBV5-1 and TRBJ2-5, with D tentatively TRBD2 (5 bases). The J call may not be correct, given that the DNA end is closer to TRBJ2-7. This CDR3 is 14 amino acids long. Per the germline V gene, CDR1 is SGHRS and CDR2 is YFSETQ. In nucleotides, the CDR3 is TGCGCCAGCAGCTTTCCGCGTTTGGGGAGCGAGCAGTACTTC. This codes for CASSFPRLGSEQYF.

This clone was counted a single time. V gene TRBV7-9 combines with J gene TRBJ1-3, with 9 bases fitting TRBD1. The CDR3 has 17 residues. V gave up 6 bases and J gave up 0 bases; unmatched junction bases: 9. Germline V gene data show CDR1 as SEHNR and CDR2 as FQNEAQ (reference sequence). The CDR3 region is CASSFSGQGFSGNTIYF. For the CDR3, the DNA is TGTGCCAGCAGTTTCTCGGGACAGGGCTTCTCTGGAAACACCATATATTTT.

The rearrangement joins TRBV18 to TRBJ2-5; maybe TRBD1 (6 bases). V was shortened by 0 bases and J by 10 bases, with 15 bases between the two germline ends. Germline V gene data show CDR1 as KGHSH and CDR2 as LQKENI. The length of the CDR3 is 14 residues. The CDR3 bases are TGTGCCAGCTCACCACCGTCTCCCTCAGGGGACCAGTACTTC. Encoded protein: CASSPPSPSGDQYF.

J is TRBJ2-5 and V is TRBV5-4; D ambiguous. V lost 1 base and J 1 base, leaving 8 bases between the germline ends. CDR1 is SGHNT, CDR2 YYREEE, per germline (reference sequence). The CDR3 runs to 14 residues. The CDR3: CASSLPAVQETQYF. In nucleotides, the CDR3 is TGTGCCAGCAGCTTGCCGGCGGTCCAAGAGACCCAGTACTTC.

The chain links TRBV28 to TRBJ1-4, with TRBD1 matching 8 bases. The V segment lost 5 bases and the J segment 8 bases; nucleotides outside the gene matches: 10. The germline V gene encodes CDR1 MDHEN and CDR2 SYDVKM. The CDR3 is 15 residues long. The chain's CDR3 is CASSSRGRGREKLFF. DNA of the CDR3: TGTGCCAGCAGTAGCCGGGGCAGGGGGCGGGAAAAACTGTTTTTT.

A single count supports this clone. V usage is TRBV10-3 and J usage is TRBJ2-5, with 8 bases identical to TRBD2. The CDR3 runs to 16 residues. Looked up from germline, CDR1 is ENHRY and CDR2 is SYGVKD. The trim removed 6 bases at V and 0 bases at J, leaving 9 bases unmatched. The CDR3 DNA is TGTGCCATCAGAGACAGCGGGGGACCTAACCAAGAGACCCAGTACTTC. Its protein is CAIRDSGGPNQETQYF.

This chain joins TRBV7-2 and TRBJ1-2; 7 bases are shared with TRBD1. From germline, CDR1 is SGHTA and CDR2 FQGNSA. The CDR3 totals 13 residues. V lost 4 bases to trimming and J lost 2 bases; unmatched junction nucleotides: 1. The CDR3 DNA reads TGTGCCAGCAGCTCACAGGGGAACTATGGCTACACCTTC. This encodes CASSSQGNYGYTF.